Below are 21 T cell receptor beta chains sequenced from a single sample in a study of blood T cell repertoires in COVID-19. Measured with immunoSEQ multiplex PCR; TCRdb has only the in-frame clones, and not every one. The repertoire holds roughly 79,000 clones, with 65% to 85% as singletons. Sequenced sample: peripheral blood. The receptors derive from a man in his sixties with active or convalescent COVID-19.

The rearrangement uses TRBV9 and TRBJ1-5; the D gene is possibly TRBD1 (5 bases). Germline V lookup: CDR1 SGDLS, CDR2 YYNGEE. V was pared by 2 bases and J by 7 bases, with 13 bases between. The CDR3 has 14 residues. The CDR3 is CASSVQDRGQPQHF. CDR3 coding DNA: TGTGCCAGCAGCGTCCAGGACCGGGGGCAGCCCCAGCATTTT.

CDR3 DNA sequence: TGTGCCAGCAGCGTAGTAGCGGACCGCACAGATACGCAGTATTTT. It specifies CASSVVADRTDTQYF. The V and J genes are TRBV9 and TRBJ2-3; perhaps TRBD2 as D (6 bases). Germline assignment: CDR1 SGDLS and CDR2 YYNGEE. The CDR3 runs to 15 residues. Trimming pared 0 bases from V and 1 base from J, leaving 9 bases between. Using reference TRBV9 and TRBJ2-3 for the parts outside the CDR3, the full variable domain is DSGVTQTPKHLITATGQRVTLRCSPRSGDLSVYWYQQSLDQGLQFLIQYYNGEERAKGNILERFSAQQFPDLHSELNLSSLELGDSALYFCASSVVADRTDTQYFGPGTRLTVL.

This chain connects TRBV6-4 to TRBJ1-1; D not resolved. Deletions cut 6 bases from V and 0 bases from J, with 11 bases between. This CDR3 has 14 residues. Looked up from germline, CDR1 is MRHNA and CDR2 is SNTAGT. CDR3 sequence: CASSIQLLNTEAFF. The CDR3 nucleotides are TGTGCCAGCAGCATACAGCTCCTGAACACTGAAGCTTTCTTT.

The chain's CDR3 is CASSLDRFQPQHF. The CDR3 DNA reads as TGTGCCAGCAGCCTGGACAGATTTCAGCCCCAGCATTTT. The chain is built from TRBV7-2 and TRBJ1-5; D may be TRBD1 (6 bases). Looked up from germline, CDR1 is SGHTA and CDR2 is FQGNSA. CDR3 size: 13 residues. Trimming cost V 5 bases and J 6 bases, with 11 bases left between them.

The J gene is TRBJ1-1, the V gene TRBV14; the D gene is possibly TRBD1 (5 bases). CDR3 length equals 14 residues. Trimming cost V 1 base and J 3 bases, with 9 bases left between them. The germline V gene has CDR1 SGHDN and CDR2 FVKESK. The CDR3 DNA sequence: TGTGCCAGCAGCCAAGGGATCAGGGACACTGAAGCTTTCTTT. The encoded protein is CASSQGIRDTEAFF.

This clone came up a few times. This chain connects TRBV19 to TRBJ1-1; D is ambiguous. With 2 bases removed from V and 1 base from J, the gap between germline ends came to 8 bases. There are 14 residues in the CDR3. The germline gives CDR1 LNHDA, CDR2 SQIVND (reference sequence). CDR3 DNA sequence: TGTGCCAGTAGTATATCACCAGGGAACACTGAAGCTTTCTTT. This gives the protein CASSISPGNTEAFF.

The chain's CDR3 is CASSMRAGIAYEQYF. In DNA, the CDR3 is TGTGCCAGTAGTATGAGGGCCGGGATTGCCTACGAGCAGTACTTC. The V and J genes are TRBV19 and TRBJ2-7, with D perhaps matching TRBD2 (5 bases). CDR1 LNHDA and CDR2 SQIVND come from the germline V gene (reference sequence). The CDR3 is 15 residues long. Trimming stripped 3 bases from V and 2 bases from J, with 14 bases between.

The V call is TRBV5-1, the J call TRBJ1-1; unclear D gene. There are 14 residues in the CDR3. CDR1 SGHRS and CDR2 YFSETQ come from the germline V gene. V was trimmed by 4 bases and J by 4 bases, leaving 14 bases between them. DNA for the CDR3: TGCGCCAGCAGCCGAACTACTGGAACCACTGAAGCTTTCTTT. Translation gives CASSRTTGTTEAFF.

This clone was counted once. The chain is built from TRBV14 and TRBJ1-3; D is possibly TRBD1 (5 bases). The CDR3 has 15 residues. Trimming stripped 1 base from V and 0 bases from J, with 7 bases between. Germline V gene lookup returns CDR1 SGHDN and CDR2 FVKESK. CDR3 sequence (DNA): TGTGCCAGCAGCCAAGGGACATTCTCTGGAAACACCATATATTTT. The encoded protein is CASSQGTFSGNTIYF.

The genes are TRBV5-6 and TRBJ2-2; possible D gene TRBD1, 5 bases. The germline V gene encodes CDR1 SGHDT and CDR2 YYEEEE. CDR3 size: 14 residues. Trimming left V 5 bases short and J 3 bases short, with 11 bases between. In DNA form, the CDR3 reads TGTGCCAGCAGGTCTGGGGCTTACACCGGGGAGCTGTTTTTT. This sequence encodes CASRSGAYTGELFF. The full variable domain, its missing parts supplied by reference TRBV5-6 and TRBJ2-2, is DAGVTQSPTHLIKTRGQQVTLRCSPKSGHDTVSWYQQALGQGPQFIFQYYEEEERQRGNFPDRFSGHQFPNYSSELNVNALLLGDSALYLCASRSGAYTGELFFGEGSRLTVL.

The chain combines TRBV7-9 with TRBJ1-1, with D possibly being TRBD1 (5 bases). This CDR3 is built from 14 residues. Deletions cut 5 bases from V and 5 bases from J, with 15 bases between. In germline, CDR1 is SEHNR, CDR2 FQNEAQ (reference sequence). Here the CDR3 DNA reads TGTGCCAGCAGCCCGGTTCAGGGAGGGACTGAAGCTTTCTTT. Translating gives CASSPVQGGTEAFF.

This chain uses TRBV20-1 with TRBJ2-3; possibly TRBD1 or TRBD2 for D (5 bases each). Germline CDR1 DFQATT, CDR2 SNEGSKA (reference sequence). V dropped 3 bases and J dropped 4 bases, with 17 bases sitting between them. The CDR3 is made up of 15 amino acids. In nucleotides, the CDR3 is TGCAGTGCTAGTGGAGGCAGGGTGGGCGCAGATACGCAGTATTTT. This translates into CSASGGRVGADTQYF.

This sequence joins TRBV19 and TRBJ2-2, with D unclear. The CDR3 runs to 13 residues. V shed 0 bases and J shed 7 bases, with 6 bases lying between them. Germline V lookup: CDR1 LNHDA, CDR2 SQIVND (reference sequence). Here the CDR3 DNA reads TGTGCCAGTAGTATAGACTACAGCGGGGAGCTGTTTTTT. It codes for CASSIDYSGELFF. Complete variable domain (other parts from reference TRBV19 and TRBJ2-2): DGGITQSPKYLFRKEGQNVTLSCEQNLNHDAMYWYRQDPGQGLRLIYYSQIVNDFQKGDIAEGYSVSREKKESFPLTVTSAQKNPTAFYLCASSIDYSGELFFGEGSRLTVL.

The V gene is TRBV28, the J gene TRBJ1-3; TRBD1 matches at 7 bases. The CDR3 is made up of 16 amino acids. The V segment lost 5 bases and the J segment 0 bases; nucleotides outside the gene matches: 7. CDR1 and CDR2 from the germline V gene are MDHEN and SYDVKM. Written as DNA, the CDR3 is TGTGCCAGCAGTGGACAGGCCCCGTCCTCTGGAAACACCATATATTTT. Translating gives CASSGQAPSSGNTIYF.

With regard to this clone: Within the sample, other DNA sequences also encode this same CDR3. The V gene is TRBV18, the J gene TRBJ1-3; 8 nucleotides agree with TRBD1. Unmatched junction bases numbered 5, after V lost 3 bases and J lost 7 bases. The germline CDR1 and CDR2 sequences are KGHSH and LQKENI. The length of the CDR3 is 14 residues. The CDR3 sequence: CASSPGQGRNTIYF. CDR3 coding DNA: TGTGCCAGCTCACCCGGACAGGGAAGGAACACCATATATTTT.

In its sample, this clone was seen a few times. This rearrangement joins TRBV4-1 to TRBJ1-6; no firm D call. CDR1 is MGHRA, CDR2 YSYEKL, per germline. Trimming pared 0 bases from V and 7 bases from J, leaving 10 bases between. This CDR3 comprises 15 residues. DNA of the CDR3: TGCGCCAGCAGCCAAGAAGCGAATCCGAATTCACCCCTCCACTTT. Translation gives CASSQEANPNSPLHF.

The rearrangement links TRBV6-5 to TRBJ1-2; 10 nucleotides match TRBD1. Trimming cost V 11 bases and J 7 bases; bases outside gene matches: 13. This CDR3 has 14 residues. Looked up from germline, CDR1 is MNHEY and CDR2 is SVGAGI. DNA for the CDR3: TGTGCCGCCAAAGACAGGGGGCGAGAGGGTGGCTACACCTTC. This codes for CAAKDRGREGGYTF.

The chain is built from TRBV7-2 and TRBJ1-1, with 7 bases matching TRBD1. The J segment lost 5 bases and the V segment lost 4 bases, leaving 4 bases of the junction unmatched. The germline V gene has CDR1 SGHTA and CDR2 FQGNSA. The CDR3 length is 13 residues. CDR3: CASSSDRLTEAFF. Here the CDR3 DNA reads TGTGCCAGCAGCTCGGACAGGTTAACTGAAGCTTTCTTT. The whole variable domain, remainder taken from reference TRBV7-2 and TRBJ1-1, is GAGVSQSPSNKVTEKGKDVELRCDPISGHTALYWYRQSLGQGLEFLIYFQGNSAPDKSGLPSDRFSAERTGGSVSTLTIQRTQQEDSAVYLCASSSDRLTEAFFGQGTRLTVV.

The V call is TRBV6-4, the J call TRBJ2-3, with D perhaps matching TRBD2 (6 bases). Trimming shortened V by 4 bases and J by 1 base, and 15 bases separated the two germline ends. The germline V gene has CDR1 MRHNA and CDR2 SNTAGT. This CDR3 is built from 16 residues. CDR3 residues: CASSASGWGGTDTQYF. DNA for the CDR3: TGTGCCAGCAGTGCATCAGGATGGGGGGGCACAGATACGCAGTATTTT.

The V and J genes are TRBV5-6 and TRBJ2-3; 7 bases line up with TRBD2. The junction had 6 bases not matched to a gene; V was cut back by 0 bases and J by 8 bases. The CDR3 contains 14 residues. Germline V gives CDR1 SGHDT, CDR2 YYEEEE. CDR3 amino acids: CASSLVRTSSTQYF. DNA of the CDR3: TGTGCCAGCAGCTTGGTCCGGACTAGTAGTACGCAGTATTTT.

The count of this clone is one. The CDR3 loop is CASSLAGGVVDEQYF. The CDR3 DNA is TGCGCCAGCAGCTTGGCTGGGGGGGTGGTGGACGAGCAGTACTTC. The chain carries TRBV5-1 and TRBJ2-7; TRBD2 matches 7 bases. V gave up 0 bases and J gave up 5 bases; unmatched junction bases: 8. The germline V gene has CDR1 SGHRS and CDR2 YFSETQ. CDR3 length equals 15 residues. Using reference TRBV5-1 and TRBJ2-7 for the parts outside the CDR3, the full variable domain is KAGVTQTPRYLIKTRGQQVTLSCSPISGHRSVSWYQQTPGQGLQFLFEYFSETQRNKGNFPGRFSGRQFSNSRSEMNVSTLELGDSALYLCASSLAGGVVDEQYFGPGTRLTVT.